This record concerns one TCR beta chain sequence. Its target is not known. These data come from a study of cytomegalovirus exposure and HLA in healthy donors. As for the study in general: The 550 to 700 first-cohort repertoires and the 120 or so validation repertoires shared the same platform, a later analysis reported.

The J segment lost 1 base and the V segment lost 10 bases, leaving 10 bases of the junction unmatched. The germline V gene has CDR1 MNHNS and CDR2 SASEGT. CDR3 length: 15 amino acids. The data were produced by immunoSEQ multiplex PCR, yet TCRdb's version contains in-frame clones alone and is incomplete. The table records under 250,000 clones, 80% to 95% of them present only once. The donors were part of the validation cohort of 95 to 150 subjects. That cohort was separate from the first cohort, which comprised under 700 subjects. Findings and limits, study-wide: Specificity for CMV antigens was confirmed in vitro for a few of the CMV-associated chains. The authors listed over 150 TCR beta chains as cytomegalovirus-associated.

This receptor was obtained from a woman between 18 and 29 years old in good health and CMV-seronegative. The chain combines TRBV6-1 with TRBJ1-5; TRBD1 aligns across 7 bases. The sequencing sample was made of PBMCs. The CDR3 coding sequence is TGTGCCACCATTGGCAGGGGGACGAGCAATCAGCCCCAGCATTTT. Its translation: CATIGRGTSNQPQHF.